What follows describes a single T cell receptor (beta chain). This sample was included in a study of T cell changes during pregnancy in multiple sclerosis. Using immunoSEQ multiplex PCR, the repertoire was profiled, and TCRdb retains in-frame clones only, with some absent. Of around 69,000 clones listed, under 95% are singletons. Germline CDR1 and CDR2: SGHTA and FQGTGA. This CDR3 is built from 15 residues. With 6 bases clipped from V and 1 base from J, the junction kept 7 bases outside the gene matches. This clonotype was sampled from a female donor with multiple sclerosis, enrolled in a pregnancy study. The rearrangement uses TRBV7-3 and TRBJ2-3; 7 bases map to TRBD1. This sample comprised peripheral blood, obtained in the third trimester of pregnancy. Here the CDR3 reads CASSLTGVGTDTQYF. DNA of the CDR3: TGTGCCAGCAGTCTAACAGGGGTGGGCACAGATACGCAGTATTTT.